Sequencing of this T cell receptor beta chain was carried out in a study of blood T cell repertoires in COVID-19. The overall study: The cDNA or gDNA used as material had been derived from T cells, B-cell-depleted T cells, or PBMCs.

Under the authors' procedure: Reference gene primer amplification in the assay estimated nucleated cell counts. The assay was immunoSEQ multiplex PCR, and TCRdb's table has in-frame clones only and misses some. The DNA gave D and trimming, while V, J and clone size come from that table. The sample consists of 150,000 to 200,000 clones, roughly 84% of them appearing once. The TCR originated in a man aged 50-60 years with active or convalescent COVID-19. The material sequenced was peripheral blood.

DNA for the CDR3: TGCGCCAGCAGCCATGGGCTTCCGGGACAGACGAAGAAACTGTTTTTT. Encoded protein: CASSHGLPGQTKKLFF. This sequence joins TRBV4-1 and TRBJ1-4; 7 positions agree with TRBD1. CDR1 is MGHRA, CDR2 YSYEKL, per germline. V shed 3 bases and J 11 bases; nucleotides not matched to a gene: 15. This CDR3 has 16 amino acids.